The TCR beta chain under discussion was sequenced for a study of cytomegalovirus exposure and HLA in healthy donors (dated by TCRdb to 2016 to 2017). About the investigation overall: According to an earlier analysis of around 600 of the donors, about 179 million T cells yielded some 120 million unique TCR beta sequences and approximately 300 Gb of sequence data. Roughly 300 gigabases of sequencing data and around 90 million unique TCR sequences made up an early release that covered 500 to 650 HLA-typed donors. Of the roughly 410 genotyped donors, over 80% were placed in the genetic ancestry cluster associated with self-reported Caucasian donors. The study was designed to test whether signatures of past pathogen exposure could be identified by cataloging public T cell receptors. The study profiled the T cell repertoires of about 640 subjects by immunosequencing and related them to cytomegalovirus serostatus. Besides the first cohort of more than 650 subjects, a separate validation cohort made up of some 110 different subjects was used. The study combined high-throughput TCR immunosequencing, statistical association of individual TCRs with disease status, and machine learning to predict cytomegalovirus infection status. To study patterns of TCR occurrence, a later analysis re-analyzed previously published TCR beta repertoires from 600 to 750 donors and added high-resolution HLA genotyping. In the later analysis, no new phenotypic data were used to find candidate immune exposures; instead, reliance was placed on TCR beta sequences and their occurrence across donors. To decide whether each TCR beta V gene segment behaved as functional or pseudogenic, an earlier analysis of 587 of the donors relied on high-throughput TCR beta sequencing. Donor age, sex, ethnicity and CMV serostatus were compiled alongside the repertoire data. Genome-wide SNP genotypes for about 55% of the 666 donors were used in a later genetic analysis, which treated that subset as a discovery cohort. Every discovery cohort repertoire had been produced on one sequencing platform. Class I and class II HLA loci were covered by the typing at four-digit resolution. Typing coverage varied by locus: roughly 620-630 donors for A, B, C, DRB1 and DQB1; 500 to 550 for DQA1; around 570 for DPA1; roughly 470 for DPB1. Because of strong linkage in the cohort, 4 to 6 DR-DQ haplotypes were treated as single units for association and clustering. Across around 400 genotyped donors of the cohort, an average of roughly 250,000 unique TCR beta nucleotide sequences per donor were sequenced, and approximately 19% of those sequences were non-productive.

The library was generated by the immunoSEQ multiplex PCR assay. For the multiplex PCR, a mixture combining 60 forward primers for TCR Vbeta segments and 13 reverse primers for TCR Jbeta segments was used. A multiplex PCR assay on genomic DNA amplified the CDR3 region of rearranged TCR beta genes. The Illumina HiSeq System was used to sequence the amplified TCR beta libraries as 87-base-pair reads. The source study handled its data this way. In a later analysis, roughly 80 million unique TCR beta chains were counted across the 650 to 700 repertoires, and roughly 11 million of these chains were shared by at least two donors. To remove PCR and sequencing errors, raw reads were error-corrected and collapsed into unique sequences using a nearest-neighbor algorithm that merged closely related sequences. CDR3 sequences were aligned to IMGT reference sequences to assign V, D and J gene segments. For a sequence to be retained, at least a six-nucleotide match to both a V gene segment and a J gene segment was required. Rearrangements were classified as productive when the CDR3 lacked stop codons and remained in frame with V and J, and all other rearrangements were classified as non-productive. Following IMGT convention, CDR3 was defined as the stretch from the second conserved V-encoded cysteine to the conserved J-encoded phenylalanine. The earlier analysis of about 590 of the donors excluded sequences that lacked an unambiguous match to a single V gene segment. In an earlier analysis of approximately 560 of the donors, a V segment was called functional when productive rearrangements were above 56.7%, and segregating when the standard deviation between donors exceeded 5%. A statistical classification framework was developed to diagnose cytomegalovirus status using the catalog of TCR beta chain sequences. A later analysis assigned V and J genes by comparing TCR nucleotide sequences with IMGT/GENE-DB human TR gene sequences. In a later analysis, CDR3 sequences and most-parsimonious VDJ recombination scenarios were assigned using the TCRdist pipeline. In a later analysis, each TCR beta chain was defined by its CDR3 amino acid sequence together with its V-gene family, and reads lacking a unique V-gene family were excluded. As a way to deal with suspected cross-contamination and a sequencing artifact, a later analysis dropped roughly 620 nucleotide sequences that were highly shared and had low generation probability. For each public chain, a later analysis derived a clonal expansion index from normalized ranks of inferred template counts within each repertoire. Generation probabilities in a later analysis came from a VDJ recombination model fitted to out-of-frame rearrangements, and those results were checked against IGoR. A later analysis scored TCR-TCR, TCR-HLA and TCR-CMV co-occurrence with hypergeometric tests, applying a repertoire-size bias correction to TCR pairs. A later analysis estimated false discovery rates by permuting HLA or CMV assignments 20 times. In a later analysis, co-occurring TCRs were grouped using DBSCAN, and TCRdist sequence similarity was added for clustering within HLA-allele-positive subsets. Co-occurrence clustering excluded repertoires with fewer than 30,000 or more than 120,000 public chains, plus five with anomalous nucleotide sharing. This immuneACCESS table, as held by TCRdb, lists in-frame sequences with V and J called but not all clones. Of the missing ones, under half trace to an unresolved V gene in checked studies; the others have no known cause. V and J calls and clone size come straight from that table; D and trimming were deduced from the DNA. The sample yields 150,000 to 200,000 clones; approximately 79% were counted once. The top ten clones comprise approximately 0.89% of the sample.

Regarding this clone: Its antigen is not yet known. No quality values exist for individual bases; no much larger clone is one base distant.

Based on the germline V gene, the CDR1 and CDR2 sequences are MGHDK and SYGVNS. The CDR3 numbers 15 residues from cysteine through phenylalanine. Only CDR3 DNA remains: 45 bases, in frame from the first base. V loses 2 bases of germline sequence and J loses 8 bases, and the interval between the two ends is 15 bases. In total, fewer than 750 healthy bone marrow donors made up the cohort. At the time of sampling, every cohort member was nominally healthy, though immune exposures that went unrecorded were likely present. The donor was CMV seropositive and belonged to the group of 250 to 300 seropositive cohort members. Each donor provided a peripheral blood sample, and peripheral blood mononuclear cells were used for TCR beta sequencing. Genomic DNA was extracted from the blood cell samples with the Qiagen DNeasy Blood Extraction Kit. What the research found in general, with its limitations: The sequencing pipeline was judged likely to have produced a cluster of highly shared sequence variants as a technical artifact. Linkage disequilibrium might explain the correlated functional status among segregating V segments, but an unknown experimental factor could not be excluded. In both the original and validation cohorts, the classifier was reported to diagnose cytomegalovirus status with high specificity and sensitivity. At a false discovery rate of 0.05, a later analysis linked approximately 18,000 TCR beta sequences to specific HLA alleles. In a later analysis, most CMV-associated TCR beta chains were found to appear HLA-restricted, with HLA associations seemingly driven largely by CMV exposure. It was suggested by the authors that the approach could potentially be generalized to other disease states and immunological phenotypes. The only immune exposure information available for the cohort was CMV serostatus. In a later analysis, HLA-associated TCR beta chains showed more clonal expansion and lower generation probabilities than non-associated chains that were equally common. A further reported finding was that TCR beta sequences accurately predicted the HLA-A and HLA-B alleles for most subjects in the first cohort. A later genetic analysis reported fewer N-insertions in productive TCRs among donors in an Asian-associated ancestry cluster than the roughly 690-donor mean. Only TCR beta chains were sequenced in this cohort, and the absence of alpha or paired-chain data limited detectable features. Because HLA typing was missing for some donors at each locus, association tests included only the typed subset. A later analysis reported that several top co-occurrence clusters appeared linked to parvovirus B19, influenza, CMV and Epstein-Barr virus. The earlier analysis of approximately 590 of the donors excluded some 16 rarely observed V segments, including chromosome 9 orphons, because counts were too low. An earlier analysis of around 500 of the donors showed that most TCR beta V segments appeared in productive rearrangements either about 90% or about 30% of the time, which broadly matched IMGT annotations. Most TCR sequences were seen in very few donors, while some public TCRs were found in many individuals. In a later analysis, the rate of TCR association differed among HLA loci, with DRB1 alleles having the most associated TCRs and HLA-C alleles having the fewest. Roughly uniform sequencing depth across donors was assumed in presence/absence analyses, although this assumption may not hold. In the study, 150 to 200 TCR beta chains were listed as associated with cytomegalovirus. The 87-base-pair reads could not distinguish some IMGT-functional V segments, including TRBV6-2 and TRBV6-3, so those segments were excluded. Strong co-occurrence of HLA alleles, especially DR and DQ, made assigning TCR associations to individual alleles difficult. In a later genetic analysis, a missense DCLRE1C variant was associated with V-gene and J-gene trimming of TCR beta chains, and the association was replicated in an independent cohort. Three of the identified cytomegalovirus-associated TCR beta chains were confirmed in vitro to be specific for cytomegalovirus antigens.

The sample was PBMCs. The chain employs TRBV25-1 and TRBJ1-4; too little of a D gene remains to name it. The TCR comes from a woman in her fifties or sixties in good health and CMV-seropositive. The CDR3 in this case is CASSEVTGYGEKLFF. The DNA sequence is given as TGTGCCAGCAGTGAAGTTACGGGTTATGGAGAAAAACTGTTTTTT.